This T cell receptor beta chain was sequenced in a study of T-cell reconstitution after alpha-beta-depleted transplantation in children. Study conclusions and caveats: Surviving thymic progenitors and recipient T cells were the source of high TCRbeta diversity at day 60 in some patients. The main origin of T-cell counts and diversity one year after transplant was newly produced T cells. As was reported, about two months after transplant, alpha-beta T cells came from several hundred expanded graft clones.

The library targeted TCRbeta and was prepared with unique molecular identifiers. TCRdb reprocessed the PCR reads via MiXCR and lists one record per CDR3 protein. The table has hundreds of thousands of distinct CDR3 sequences, around a tenth seen once; the top ten hold around a quarter. The CDR3 has 14 residues. V trimming: 3 bases; J trimming: 0 bases; junction bases outside the gene matches: 4. Germline V CDR1 and CDR2: DFQATT, SNEGSKA (reference sequence). This clonotype was detected many times. Its antigen is as yet unknown. This TCR was sampled from a male patient between 2 and 10 years old who had a stem cell transplant for chronic granulomatous disease, so the T cells may come from the graft donor. The sample here was peripheral blood, taken 180 days after TCRalphabeta/CD19-depleted stem cell transplant. The chain couples TRBV20-1 to TRBJ2-7; 8 nucleotides line up with TRBD2. The CDR3: CSASERGYSYEQYF. The CDR3 bases are TGCAGTGCTAGCGAGCGGGGGTACTCCTACGAGCAGTACTTC.